Described below is a single TCR beta chain sequence and its context. This record comes from a study of cytomegalovirus exposure and HLA in healthy donors. CDR1 and CDR2 (germline): SGHVS, FQNEAQ. This CDR3 contains 16 residues. V was pared by 2 bases and J by 5 bases, with 16 bases between. PCR employed 60 Vbeta and 13 Jbeta primers. The protocol was immunoSEQ multiplex PCR, while the TCRdb copy is restricted to in-frame clones and leaves out a portion. This table holds about 120,000 clones, approximately 80% found once. This clonotype was sampled from a female donor in good health and CMV-seropositive. What was sequenced was PBMCs. The rearrangement links TRBV7-8 to TRBJ2-1; D is perhaps TRBD2 (6 bases). The CDR3 protein is CASSLLILAANNEQFF. The CDR3 DNA reads as TGTGCCAGCAGCTTACTTATACTAGCCGCCAACAATGAGCAGTTCTTC.